This entry concerns a single T cell receptor beta chain. With survey level as its setting, the immunoSEQ assay was v3.0. TCRdb keeps only in-frame clones here, not all; method: immunoSEQ multiplex PCR. The sample has 30,000 or so clones, approximately 83% seen once. These data come from a study of long-term antiretroviral therapy in people with HIV. Per germline, CDR1 SGDLS and CDR2 YYNGEE. The CDR3 totals 15 residues. V lost 0 bases to trimming and J lost 1 base, with 10 bases between them. V and J are TRBV9 and TRBJ1-1; D uncertain. The TCR comes from a man younger than 35 with HIV. The sequenced sample was unsorted PBMCs, obtained 0.8 years before starting antiretroviral therapy. The CDR3 region has the DNA TGTGCCAGCAGCGTAGGAAGGACGGAGAACACTGAAGCTTTCTTT. It yields the protein CASSVGRTENTEAFF.